This is a list of T cell receptor beta chains from one sample in a study of identifying expanded T cells in peripheral blood. Clones were sequenced by immunoSEQ multiplex PCR, and TCRdb holds only the in-frame ones, with some missing. The sample lists more than 55,000 clones, roughly 86% seen once, with approximately 4.7% in the top ten. The sequenced sample was blood. The receptors stem from a person aged 18-70 years in good health. CDR3s include the opening cysteine and the closing phenylalanine or tryptophan. Fields, in order: CDR3 protein, J gene, clone size, V gene. Only some rows state a clone size, as once, few, many or a class for expanded clones.

cdr3_aa: CASSSDSLNSYEQYF; j_call: TRBJ2-7; clone_size: NA; v_call: TRBV7-3
cdr3_aa: CASSHYTGTSFNEQFF; j_call: TRBJ2-1; clone_size: NA; v_call: TRBV4-1
cdr3_aa: CATLSGTGSYNEQFF; j_call: TRBJ2-1; clone_size: NA; v_call: TRBV15
cdr3_aa: CASSLGGTKNIQYF; j_call: TRBJ2-4; clone_size: NA; v_call: TRBV7-2
cdr3_aa: CASSRQVSSTGELFF; j_call: TRBJ2-2; clone_size: NA; v_call: TRBV7-3
cdr3_aa: CATSKGTAYNEQFF; j_call: TRBJ2-1; clone_size: once; v_call: TRBV15
cdr3_aa: CASTSGGLDTQYF; j_call: TRBJ2-3; clone_size: NA; v_call: TRBV6-1
cdr3_aa: CASSEGPTNEKLFF; j_call: TRBJ1-4; clone_size: few; v_call: TRBV6-1
cdr3_aa: CASSSTTGPGNTIYF; j_call: TRBJ1-3; clone_size: NA; v_call: TRBV7-9
cdr3_aa: CASSLYGLTNEQFF; j_call: TRBJ2-1; clone_size: NA; v_call: TRBV7-2
cdr3_aa: CASSQATGSVDEQYF; j_call: TRBJ2-7; clone_size: NA; v_call: TRBV4-2
cdr3_aa: CASSWGSTRLIDDTQYF; j_call: TRBJ2-3; clone_size: NA; v_call: TRBV19